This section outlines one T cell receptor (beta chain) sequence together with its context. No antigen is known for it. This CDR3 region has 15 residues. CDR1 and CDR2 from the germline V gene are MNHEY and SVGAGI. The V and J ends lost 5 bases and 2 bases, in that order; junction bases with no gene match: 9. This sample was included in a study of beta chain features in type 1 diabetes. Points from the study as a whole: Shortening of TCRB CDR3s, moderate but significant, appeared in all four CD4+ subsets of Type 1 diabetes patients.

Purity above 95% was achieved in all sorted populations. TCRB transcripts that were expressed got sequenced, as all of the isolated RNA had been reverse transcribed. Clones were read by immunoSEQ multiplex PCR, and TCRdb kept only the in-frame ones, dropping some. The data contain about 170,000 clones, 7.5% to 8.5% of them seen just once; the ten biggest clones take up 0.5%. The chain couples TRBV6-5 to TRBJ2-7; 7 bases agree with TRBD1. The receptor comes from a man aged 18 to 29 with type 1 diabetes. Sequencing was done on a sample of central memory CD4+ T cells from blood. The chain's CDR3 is CASSMYRDSTYEQYF. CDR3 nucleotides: TGTGCCAGCAGTATGTACCGGGACAGTACCTACGAGCAGTACTTC.